Sequencing of this T cell receptor beta chain was carried out in a study of blood T cell repertoires in COVID-19. Method: immunoSEQ multiplex PCR; TCRdb's copy keeps in-frame clones and lacks some. Of 110,000 to 150,000 clones detected, about 80% appear once; the ten largest clones hold roughly 3%. V dropped 5 bases and J dropped 2 bases, with 15 bases sitting between them. The CDR3 is 15 residues long. CDR1 is SGHAT and CDR2 is FQNNGV in the germline V gene. The chain links TRBV11-2 to TRBJ2-5; a possible D gene is TRBD2 (5 bases). Sequenced: peripheral blood. The origin of this receptor is a woman over 75 with acute or convalescent COVID-19. In DNA form, the CDR3 reads TGTGCCAGCAGCCAAGGGAGTGAAGGACAAGAGACCCAGTACTTC. Translation: CASSQGSEGQETQYF.